This TCR beta chain was retrieved from a study of T cell responses to AZD1222 COVID-19 vaccine. Libraries were prepared by immunoSEQ multiplex PCR; TCRdb keeps only in-frame clonotypes and omits some of them. The table lists over 65,000 clones, about 92% of them singletons. The CDR3 has 14 amino acids. Germline loops: CDR1 SGHTA, CDR2 FQGNSA. V was clipped by 5 bases and J by 2 bases; unmatched bases: 4. In regard to this clone: The antigen remains unidentified.

Study-level points and caveats: Close to half of spike-specific TCRs reportedly recognize unmutated variant regions. Spike was spanned by vaccine-associated CD4 TCRs, which were dominant at 160-218 and 743-854. It was only a handful of AZD1222 recipients who were seropositive at baseline.

Sequencing was performed on peripheral blood, taken on day 0 of MenACWY control vaccination. V usage is TRBV7-2 and J usage is TRBJ2-5; 8 positions agree with TRBD1. The sequence was collected from an adult in good health. The CDR3 loop is CASSLDRGQETQYF. CDR3 sequence (DNA): TGTGCCAGCAGCCTTGACAGGGGACAAGAGACCCAGTACTTC.